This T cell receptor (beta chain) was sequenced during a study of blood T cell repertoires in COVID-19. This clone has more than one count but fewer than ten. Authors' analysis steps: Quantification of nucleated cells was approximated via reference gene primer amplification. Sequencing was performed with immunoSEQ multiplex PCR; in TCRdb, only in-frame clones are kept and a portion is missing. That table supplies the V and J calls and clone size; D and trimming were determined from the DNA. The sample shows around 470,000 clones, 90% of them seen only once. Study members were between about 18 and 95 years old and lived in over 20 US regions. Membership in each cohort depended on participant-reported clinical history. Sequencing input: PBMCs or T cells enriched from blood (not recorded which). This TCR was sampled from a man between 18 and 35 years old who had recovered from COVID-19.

CDR3 loop: CSVERTEAVDYGYTF. In DNA, the CDR3 is TGCAGCGTTGAGAGGACGGAGGCGGTTGACTATGGCTACACCTTC. The chain carries TRBV29-1 and TRBJ1-2; D is undetermined. The CDR3 runs 15 residues. CDR1 and CDR2 from the germline V gene are SQVTM and ANQGSEA. V lost 3 bases, J lost 3 bases, and 17 bases lay in between.